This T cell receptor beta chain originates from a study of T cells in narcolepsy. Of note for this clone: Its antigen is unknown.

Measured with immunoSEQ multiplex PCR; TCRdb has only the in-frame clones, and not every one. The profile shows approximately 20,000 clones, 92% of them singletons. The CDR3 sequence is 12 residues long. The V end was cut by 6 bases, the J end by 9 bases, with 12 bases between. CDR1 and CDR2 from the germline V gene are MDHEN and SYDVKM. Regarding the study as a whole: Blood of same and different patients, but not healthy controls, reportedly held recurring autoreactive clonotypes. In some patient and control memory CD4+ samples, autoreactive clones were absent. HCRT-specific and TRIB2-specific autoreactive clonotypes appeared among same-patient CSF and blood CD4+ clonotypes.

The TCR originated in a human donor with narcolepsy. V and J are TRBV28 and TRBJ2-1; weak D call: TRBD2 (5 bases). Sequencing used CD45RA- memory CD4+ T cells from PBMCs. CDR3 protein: CASRSSAGEQFF. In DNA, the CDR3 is TGTGCCAGCAGAAGTAGCGCGGGTGAGCAGTTCTTC. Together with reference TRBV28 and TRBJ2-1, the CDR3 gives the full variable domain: DVKVTQSSRYLVKRTGEKVFLECVQDMDHENMFWYRQDPGLGLRLIYFSYDVKMKEKGDIPEGYSVSREKKERFSLILESASTNQTSMYLCASRSSAGEQFFGPGTRLTVL.